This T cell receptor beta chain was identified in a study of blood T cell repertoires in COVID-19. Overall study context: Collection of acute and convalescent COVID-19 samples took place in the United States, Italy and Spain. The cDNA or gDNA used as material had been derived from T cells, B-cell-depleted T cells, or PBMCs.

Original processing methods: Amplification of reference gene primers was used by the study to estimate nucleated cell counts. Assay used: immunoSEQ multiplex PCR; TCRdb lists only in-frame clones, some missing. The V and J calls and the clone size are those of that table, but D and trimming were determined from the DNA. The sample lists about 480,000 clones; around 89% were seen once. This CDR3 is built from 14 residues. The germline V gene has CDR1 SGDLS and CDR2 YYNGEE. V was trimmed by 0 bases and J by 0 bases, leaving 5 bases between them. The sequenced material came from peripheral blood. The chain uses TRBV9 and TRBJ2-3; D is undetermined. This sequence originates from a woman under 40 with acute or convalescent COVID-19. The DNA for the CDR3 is TGTGCCAGCAGCGTAGCGAGGAGCACAGATACGCAGTATTTT. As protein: CASSVARSTDTQYF. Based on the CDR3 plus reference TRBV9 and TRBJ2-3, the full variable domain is DSGVTQTPKHLITATGQRVTLRCSPRSGDLSVYWYQQSLDQGLQFLIQYYNGEERAKGNILERFSAQQFPDLHSELNLSSLELGDSALYFCASSVARSTDTQYFGPGTRLTVL.